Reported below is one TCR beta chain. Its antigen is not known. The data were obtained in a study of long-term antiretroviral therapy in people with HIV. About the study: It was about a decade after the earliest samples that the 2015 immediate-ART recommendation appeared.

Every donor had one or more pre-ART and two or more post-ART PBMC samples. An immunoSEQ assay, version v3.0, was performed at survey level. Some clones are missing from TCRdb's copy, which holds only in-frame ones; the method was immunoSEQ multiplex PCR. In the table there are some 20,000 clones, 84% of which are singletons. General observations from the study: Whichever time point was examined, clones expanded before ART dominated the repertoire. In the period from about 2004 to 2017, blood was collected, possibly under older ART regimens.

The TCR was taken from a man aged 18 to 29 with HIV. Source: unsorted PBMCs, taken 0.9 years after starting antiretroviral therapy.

The CDR3 loop is CASSSLGSGANVLTF. The CDR3, as DNA: TGTGCCAGCAGTTCCCTGGGCTCTGGGGCCAACGTCCTGACTTTC. This chain uses TRBV27 with TRBJ2-6; D is unresolved. Looked up from germline, CDR1 is MNHEY and CDR2 is SMNVEV (reference sequence). The V end was cut by 4 bases, the J end by 0 bases, with 7 bases between. The CDR3 totals 15 residues.